This T cell receptor beta chain was documented in a study of blood T cell repertoires in COVID-19 (dated by TCRdb to about 2020). Concerning the study at large: The collaborator samples originated in the United States, Italy and Spain and spanned the acute and convalescent phases of COVID-19. The material from the prospective study consisted of cDNA or gDNA derived from T cells, B-cell-depleted T cells, or PBMCs. Subjects who had been exposed to COVID-19, were actively infected with it, or had recovered from it provided the deeply sampled blood TCRbeta repertoires that made up the dataset. The repertoires were released in a freely available public database intended as a resource for research on the immune response to SARS-CoV-2. The samples were drawn from the first 160 participants of the ongoing ImmuneRACE study and from 950 to 1,500 subjects provided by 6 global collaborators. The sample metadata nearly always contained a de-identified subject ID, COVID-19 status, age in years and sex. Where HLA class I and class II types were available, the types were taken from metadata supplied by the sample provider, not from assay-based typing. On the study overall, not on this receptor specifically: How much clinical and demographic metadata was included differed by source and by participant, and the metadata was provided uncurated.

Ends trimmed: V by 6 bases, J by 6 bases; bases unmatched to a gene: 14. The CDR3 numbers 18 residues from cysteine through phenylalanine. Just CDR3 DNA is preserved here, 54 bases in frame from base 1. Based on the germline V gene (reference sequence), the CDR1 and CDR2 sequences are SEHNR and FQNEAQ. TCRbeta CDR3 regions were amplified from genomic DNA using the immunoSEQ Assay, a bias-controlled multiplex PCR. The source study handled its data this way. The number of nucleated cells in each sample was estimated from the amplification of reference gene primers within the assay. To quantify the absolute abundance of each unique TCRbeta CDR3 rearrangement, sequence reads were collapsed and filtered. For each sample, productive Simpson clonality was calculated as the square root of Simpson's diversity index over productive rearrangements. Not all clones reach the TCRdb copy of this immuneACCESS table, which keeps in-frame sequences only. Checked studies attribute under half of the gap to unresolved V genes and leave the rest unexplained. The V and J calls and clone size were taken over from that table, and D and trimming were inferred from the DNA. This sample lists some 40,000 clones; roughly 82% were detected once. The top ten constitute about an eighth of the sample.

Collaborating institutions collected whole blood in K2EDTA tubes following their own protocols. For TCRbeta analysis, collaborators shipped samples as frozen whole blood, isolated PBMCs, or DNA extracted from either of those sample types. For this clone: Which antigen it targets is not known. Per-base qualities were not stored, and no clone one base away is much larger.

The source material was peripheral blood. This TCR derives from a human donor in a cohort sampled during active COVID-19. The rearrangement combines TRBV7-9 with TRBJ2-3; 14 junctional bases match TRBD2. In nucleotides, the sequence is TGTGCCAGCAGACCCTCCCGACTAGCGGGAGGGCCTTGGGATACGCAGTATTTT. It is translated as CASRPSRLAGGPWDTQYF.